The text below deals with one T cell receptor beta chain. These data belong to a study of blood T cell repertoires in COVID-19. Study members were between about 18 and 89 years old and lived in 25 or so US regions. A COVID-19 case had been met by exposed participants during the 2 weeks before study entry. The germline CDR1 and CDR2 sequences are MDHEN and SYDVKM. Unmatched junction bases numbered 2, after V lost 0 bases and J lost 4 bases. CDR3 size: 16 residues. Only in-frame clones appear in the TCRdb table, and some are missing; sequencing was by immunoSEQ multiplex PCR. The sample includes 220,000 or so clones, 90% of them seen just once.

Sequenced sample: PBMCs or T cells enriched from blood (not recorded which). This TCR derives from a man in his fifties or sixties who had been exposed to COVID-19. This chain uses TRBV28 with TRBJ1-5; 11 bases fit TRBD1. CDR3: CASSLWDRGPNQPQHF. In nucleotides, the CDR3 is TGTGCCAGCAGTTTATGGGACAGGGGGCCGAATCAGCCCCAGCATTTT.